This is a list of T cell receptor beta chains from one sample in a study of blood T cell repertoires in COVID-19. The repertoire was sequenced with immunoSEQ multiplex PCR; TCRdb's copy has only in-frame clones and lacks some. In the table there are about 110,000 clones, about 90% of which are singletons. Sequencing input: peripheral blood. The receptors shown here come from a woman aged 30 to 39 with acute or convalescent COVID-19. Each CDR3 is given with its conserved first and last residue. The D gene is left open where the match is weak. The size field is filled for only some rows; it gives once, few, many or a size class.

-	-	TRBJ1-1	TRBV20-1	TGCAGTGCTAGTAGGGCAGGACAGACTGAAGCTTTCTTT	CSASRAGQTEAFF
-	-	TRBJ2-5	TRBV2	TGTGCCAGCAGTGATGAACTGACACCGTACCAAGAGACCCAGTACTTC	CASSDELTPYQETQYF
-	-	TRBJ1-2	TRBV7-2	TGTGCCAGCAGCTTATCCATTGGGGAGATCCTTTGGGGCTACACCTTC	CASSLSIGEILWGYTF
few	TRBD1	TRBJ1-6	TRBV4-3	TGCGCCAGCAGCCAAGATAGGACAGGGAGGAATTCACCCCTCCACTTT	CASSQDRTGRNSPLHF
-	-	TRBJ1-4	TRBV5-5	TGTGCCAGCAGCATCACTACAGGCGGGGGTGAAAAACTGTTTTTT	CASSITTGGGEKLFF
-	-	TRBJ1-1	TRBV28	TGTGCCAGCAGTTCGCCTGACAGAGGCTTCCTGAACACTGAAGCTTTCTTT	CASSSPDRGFLNTEAFF
-	TRBD1	TRBJ2-5	TRBV6-5	TGTGCCAGCAGTCGACAGGGGGGGCAAGAGACCCAGTACTTC	CASSRQGGQETQYF
-	TRBD2	TRBJ2-1	TRBV9	TGTGCCAGCAGCGTAGTAGCGGGGGGAATAAGGAATGAGCAGTTCTTC	CASSVVAGGIRNEQFF
-	TRBD2	TRBJ2-1	TRBV7-9	TGTGCCAGCAGCATCCTAGCGGACCTCAATGAGCAGTTCTTC	CASSILADLNEQFF
once	-	TRBJ1-3	TRBV19	TGTGCCAGTAGTACTACAGCAGGTCCTGGAAACACCATATATTTT	CASSTTAGPGNTIYF
-	TRBD2	TRBJ2-1	TRBV3-1/TRBV3-2	TGTGCCAGCAGCCGAAGTTCCGGTAGCGGGGCCTATGAGCAGTTCTTC	CASSRSSGSGAYEQFF
-	TRBD1	TRBJ1-2	TRBV6-5	TGTGCCAGCAGTTTCACCCGGGACAGGGATGACTATGGCTACACCTTC	CASSFTRDRDDYGYTF
once	-	TRBJ1-1	TRBV7-9	TGTGCCAGCAGCTTGGGGGGTTTGGGCACTGAAGCTTTCTTT	CASSLGGLGTEAFF
once	-	TRBJ1-2	TRBV28	TGTGCCAGCAGTTTAGCAGGACACGGGGGAGGTACCAAAGCTAACTATGGCTACACCTTC	CASSLAGHGGGTKANYGYTF
-	-	TRBJ1-5	TRBV18	TGTGCCAGCTCAGCTAACAGGGAACGCCAGCCCCAGCATTTT	CASSANRERQPQHF
-	-	TRBJ1-4	TRBV19	TGTGCCAGTAGTATTAGGGTAACAGGCGGACTAAATGAAAAACTGTTTTTT	CASSIRVTGGLNEKLFF
once	TRBD1	TRBJ1-1	TRBV19	TGTGCCAGTAGGGGGAGGGACAGGGGGCTGAACACTGAAGCTTTCTTT	CASRGRDRGLNTEAFF
-	TRBD1	TRBJ2-7	TRBV6-6	TGTGCCAGCAGTCCTAGGGCCAGGGACAGGGGGCACGAGCAGTACTTC	CASSPRARDRGHEQYF
-	-	TRBJ2-5	TRBV23-1	TGCGCCAGCAGTCACTACCGGTGTGAGCGTGAGACCCAGTACTTC	CASSHYRCERETQYF
-	-	TRBJ2-1	TRBV2	TGTGCCAGCACTGAGGACTTTAGCTCCTACAATGAGCAGTTCTTC	CASTEDFSSYNEQFF
-	TRBD2	TRBJ2-7	TRBV30	TGTGCCTGGCAACCGGGACTAGCGGGAGGGCCCGACTACGAGCAGTACTTC	CAWQPGLAGGPDYEQYF
-	-	TRBJ1-3	TRBV7-2	TGTGCCAGCAGCTTAGTACAGGGCGGTGGAAACACCATATATTTT	CASSLVQGGGNTIYF
-	TRBD1	TRBJ1-2	TRBV7-2	TGTGCCAGCAGATTTGCAGGGGGTAAGGACTATGGCTACACCTTC	CASRFAGGKDYGYTF
-	-	TRBJ2-7	TRBV12-5	TGTGCTAGTGGTTTGGACGGATATATCGACGGGGATTACGAGCAGTACTTC	CASGLDGYIDGDYEQYF
-	-	TRBJ1-5	TRBV6-6	TGTGCCAGCAGGCAGGGTATCAGCAATCAGCCCCAGCATTTT	CASRQGISNQPQHF
-	TRBD2	TRBJ2-1	TRBV4-2	TGTGCCAGCAGCCACCTTATAGGACGGGCGGGAGATCTGAATGAGCAGTTCTTC	CASSHLIGRAGDLNEQFF
once	-	TRBJ2-1	TRBV11-2	TGTGCCAGCAGCTTTAGTCGGTGGAATGAGCAGTTCTTC	CASSFSRWNEQFF
-	TRBD1	TRBJ1-4	TRBV10-3	TGTGCCATCAGCCCACAGGGGAATAATGAAAAACTGTTTTTT	CAISPQGNNEKLFF
-	-	TRBJ1-6	TRBV25-1	TGTGCCAGCAGTATAGGGGCGAGTCCCCTCCACTTT	CASSIGASPLHF
-	TRBD2	TRBJ2-1	TRBV6-5	TGTGCCAGCAGTCGCGGACTAGCGGGCACCAATGAGCAGTTCTTC	CASSRGLAGTNEQFF
-	-	TRBJ1-6	TRBV3-1/TRBV3-2	TGTGCCAGCAGCCAAGGGGTACAAACAGGCACTTCACCCCTCCACTTT	CASSQGVQTGTSPLHF
few	-	TRBJ1-1	TRBV7-2	TGTGCCAGCAGTTCCGACAGGCGGGCTGAAGCTTTCTTT	CASSSDRRAEAFF
-	-	TRBJ1-1	TRBV19	TGTGCCAGTAGTATCGACCCGGGAACTCCGGGGAACACTGAAGCTTTCTTT	CASSIDPGTPGNTEAFF
once	TRBD1	TRBJ1-3	TRBV2	TGTGCCAGCAGGGGGACAGGGTCCTCGACCACCATATATTTT	CASRGTGSSTTIYF
-	-	TRBJ2-1	TRBV4-3	TGCGCCAGCAGCCAAGGCTACAGTAATCGTGAGCAGTTCTTC	CASSQGYSNREQFF
once	-	TRBJ1-2	TRBV28	TGTGCCAGCAGTTTTGAGAACTATGGCTACACCTTC	CASSFENYGYTF
-	-	TRBJ2-1	TRBV24-1	TGTGCCACCAGCCCGGGACTCAACAATGAGCAGTTCTTC	CATSPGLNNEQFF
-	TRBD2	TRBJ2-1	TRBV9	TGTGCCAGCAGCGACCACCGACTAGCGGGCTCCTACAATGAGCAGTTCTTC	CASSDHRLAGSYNEQFF
once	TRBD2	TRBJ2-2	TRBV6-6	TGTGCCAGCAGTCCAGGACTAGCGCGGGTGGTCGGGGAGCTGTTTTTT	CASSPGLARVVGELFF
-	TRBD1	TRBJ2-7	TRBV6-2/TRBV6-3	TGTGCCAGCAGCCAGATAACGGACAGGGACTACGAGCAGTACTTC	CASSQITDRDYEQYF
-	TRBD2	TRBJ2-2	TRBV7-3	TGTGCCAGCAGCTTAGAGGGGGACCTAGCGGGGGAGAACACCGGGGAGCTGTTTTTT	CASSLEGDLAGENTGELFF
-	TRBD1	TRBJ2-2	TRBV7-9	TGTGCCAGCAGTCACAGGGGAGCCGGGGAGCTGTTTTTT	CASSHRGAGELFF
-	-	TRBJ1-6	TRBV12-3/TRBV12-4	TGTGCCAGCAGTCAAGGCGGGGTTTCACCCCTCCACTTT	CASSQGGVSPLHF
-	-	TRBJ1-5	TRBV6-2/TRBV6-3	TGTGCCAGCAGTTACCCGACAGGTCATAGCAATCAGCCCCAGCATTTT	CASSYPTGHSNQPQHF
few	TRBD1	TRBJ1-4	TRBV5-5	TGTGCCAGCAGCTTTACAGGGGGAAATGAAAAACTGTTTTTT	CASSFTGGNEKLFF
-	TRBD1	TRBJ1-1	TRBV28	TGTGCCAGCAGAGGGACAGGGGCCTTGAACACTGAAGCTTTCTTT	CASRGTGALNTEAFF
-	TRBD2	TRBJ2-1	TRBV4-2	TGTGCCAGCAGCCAAGACTGGACTAGCGGGAGTGGGTACAATGAGCAGTTCTTC	CASSQDWTSGSGYNEQFF
-	TRBD2	TRBJ2-1	TRBV20-1	TGCAGTGCTAGTAGTCCCGGACTAGCGGGCTACAATGAGCAGTTCTTC	CSASSPGLAGYNEQFF
-	TRBD1	TRBJ1-2	TRBV6-5	TGTGCCAGCAGCGGAGGGACAGCTTCTAACTATGGCTACACCTTC	CASSGGTASNYGYTF
-	TRBD1	TRBJ1-5	TRBV6-5	TGTGCCAGCCAGGGGGCAGGCCAGCCCCAGCATTTT	CASQGAGQPQHF
-	TRBD1	TRBJ1-3	TRBV5-1	TGCGCCAGCAGCCGGGACAGTGGAAACACCATATATTTT	CASSRDSGNTIYF
-	-	TRBJ1-3	TRBV21-1	TGTGCCCTCCTTCCAGCTGGAAACACCATATATTTT	CALLPAGNTIYF
-	-	TRBJ1-1	TRBV11-3	TGTGCCAGCAGCTCCCAGGACATGAACACTGAAGCTTTCTTT	CASSSQDMNTEAFF
-	-	TRBJ1-2	TRBV2	TGTGCCAGCAGTAGACAACTAGGTTCGGGCTACACCTTC	CASSRQLGSGYTF
once	-	TRBJ1-1	TRBV11-3	TGTGCCAGCAGCCTAAATATGGGACACAGAAACACTGAAGCTTTCTTT	CASSLNMGHRNTEAFF
-	-	TRBJ2-3	TRBV30	TGTGCCTGGAGTGGAGTCACAGATACGCAGTATTTT	CAWSGVTDTQYF
-	TRBD1	TRBJ1-2	TRBV18	TGTGCCAGCTCACCCCTTGGACAGGGTGAAGGCTACACCTTC	CASSPLGQGEGYTF
-	-	TRBJ1-4	TRBV4-1	TGCGCCAGCAGTGCAGAGGGCCCGTACTTATCAACTAATGAAAAACTGTTTTTT	CASSAEGPYLSTNEKLFF
-	-	TRBJ1-2	TRBV4-1	TGCGCCAGCAGCCAAAACCAAAGCCCAGAGGGAACGGCTGGCTACACCTTC	CASSQNQSPEGTAGYTF